What follows is one T cell receptor beta chain and its context. Antigen unknown. This sample is drawn from a study of OX40 agonist ivuxolimab in advanced cancers. Assay: immunoSEQ multiplex PCR; the TCRdb copy retains only in-frame clones and omits some. Of about 78,000 clones listed, around 94% were seen once; the top ten hold under 3.5%. Study-level points and caveats: Normalized T-cell clonal expansion was also low in some nonresponders. Clonal expansion by week 6 occurred in CD4+ and CD8+ blood T cells (at 0.1 to 3.0 mg/kg).

V was cut by 0 bases and J by 8 bases, with 11 bases left in between. CDR1 SGHRS and CDR2 YFSETQ come from the germline V gene. The CDR3 sequence is 14 residues long. This chain uses TRBV5-1 with TRBJ1-4, with a tentative D call TRBD1 (5 bases). This sequence was found in an adult with an advanced solid tumor such as melanoma, head and neck, liver or kidney cancer. The sequenced sample was CD4+ or CD8+ T cells sorted from blood, obtained in a trial of the OX40 agonist ivuxolimab. The CDR3 DNA reads TGCGCCAGCAGCTTGGTCGGGGCGTACGAAAAACTGTTTTTT. It is translated as CASSLVGAYEKLFF.